One and the same sample provided the 32 T cell receptor beta chains below, sequenced in a study of cytomegalovirus exposure and HLA in healthy donors. With 60 Vbeta and 13 Jbeta primers, the PCR was carried out. Measured with immunoSEQ multiplex PCR; TCRdb has only the in-frame clones, and not every one. This sample lists about 30,000 clones; its ten largest clones have approximately 4.8%. The material sequenced was PBMCs. Receptors were obtained from a female donor in good health and CMV-seronegative.

The rearrangement links TRBV19 to TRBJ2-7; 7 bases map to TRBD1. CDR1 and CDR2 from the germline V gene are LNHDA and SQIVND (reference sequence). Trimming at V came to 1 base and at J to 5 bases, leaving 5 bases not matched to a gene. The CDR3 contains 14 residues. CDR3 sequence reads: CASSIGDDRDEQYF. The CDR3 coding sequence is TGTGCCAGTAGTATAGGGGACGACAGGGACGAGCAGTACTTC.

The chain links TRBV4-1 to TRBJ1-1; D gene unclear. The CDR3 sequence is 13 residues long. V lost 4 bases to trimming and J lost 9 bases, with 15 bases between them. Germline CDR1 MGHRA, CDR2 YSYEKL. The CDR3 is CASSRAKEVKAFF. The DNA of the CDR3 is TGCGCCAGCAGCCGCGCAAAGGAGGTAAAAGCTTTCTTT.

The genes are TRBV6-1 and TRBJ2-7; 7 positions agree with TRBD1. CDR1 and CDR2 (germline): MNHNS, SASEGT. Trimming took 0 bases from V and 0 from J; bases not matched to a gene: 2. The CDR3 is 15 residues long. DNA of the CDR3: TGTGCCAGCAGTGAAGCCGCAGGGGGCTCCTACGAGCAGTACTTC. It translates to CASSEAAGGSYEQYF.

The J gene is TRBJ1-1, the V gene TRBV6-5, with D possibly being TRBD1 (6 bases). Germline lookup yields CDR1 MNHEY and CDR2 SVGAGI. The CDR3 has 14 amino acids. V was trimmed by 10 bases and J by 0 bases, leaving 15 bases between them. CDR3 sequence (DNA): TGTGCCACCCGGCTGACAGGTCTGAACACTGAAGCTTTCTTT. Residues: CATRLTGLNTEAFF.

The chain couples TRBV4-2 to TRBJ1-4; 9 bases map to TRBD1. The V gene end was trimmed by 3 bases and the J gene end by 10 bases; junction bases not matched to a gene: 15. CDR1 and CDR2 from the germline V gene are LGHNA and YNFKEQ. This CDR3 is built from 17 residues. CDR3 sequence reads: CASSHGRSGTGYGKLFF. As DNA, the CDR3 is TGTGCCAGCAGCCACGGGAGATCCGGGACAGGGTACGGAAAACTGTTTTTT.

This rearrangement joins TRBV14 to TRBJ1-3; D is unclear. V lost 4 bases and J 3 bases, leaving 7 bases between the germline ends. CDR1 and CDR2 from the germline V gene are SGHDN and FVKESK. The length of the CDR3 is 13 residues. The CDR3 DNA reads TGTGCCAGCAGCCCCGGTCTTGGAAACACCATATATTTT. It translates to CASSPGLGNTIYF. The full variable domain, with the rest looked up from reference TRBV14 and TRBJ1-3, is EAGVTQFPSHSVIEKGQTVTLRCDPISGHDNLYWYRRVMGKEIKFLLHFVKESKQDESGMPNNRFLAERTGGTYSTLKVQPAELEDSGVYFCASSPGLGNTIYFGEGSWLTVV.

The gene calls are TRBV9 and TRBJ1-2; 10 nucleotides match TRBD1. CDR1 is SGDLS, CDR2 YYNGEE, per germline. J was trimmed by 7 bases and V by 2 bases; bases with no gene match: 5. The CDR3 consists of 14 residues. The CDR3 bases are TGTGCCAGCAGCGTCCGGACAGGGGGATCTGGCTACACCTTC. Its translation: CASSVRTGGSGYTF.

V and J are TRBV28 and TRBJ1-1; 9 nucleotides agree with TRBD1. This CDR3 is built from 15 residues. After removal of 5 bases from V and 4 bases from J, the junction contained 8 bases not matched to a gene. The germline V gene has CDR1 MDHEN and CDR2 SYDVKM. CDR3 protein: CASSPGDREGTEAFF. CDR3 sequence (DNA): TGTGCCAGCAGTCCAGGGGACAGGGAGGGCACTGAAGCTTTCTTT.

The rearrangement links TRBV30 to TRBJ2-7; D is perhaps TRBD1 (5 bases). Germline-derived CDR1 and CDR2 are GTSNPN and SVGIG (reference sequence). V lost 0 bases to trimming and J lost 5 bases, with 17 bases between them. The CDR3 sequence is 15 residues long. The chain's CDR3 is CAWSVHRTTDHEQYF. DNA of the CDR3: TGTGCCTGGAGTGTACATAGGACAACAGACCACGAGCAGTACTTC.

The V gene is TRBV19, the J gene TRBJ1-1; D perhaps matches TRBD1 (6 bases). There are 13 residues in the CDR3. Germline loops: CDR1 LNHDA, CDR2 SQIVND (reference sequence). V was trimmed by 8 bases and J by 8 bases, leaving 18 bases between them. Here the CDR3 DNA reads TGTGCCAGTCATGACAGGCTAGGGGCCGAAGCTTTCTTT. Translated: CASHDRLGAEAFF.

V is TRBV4-1 and J is TRBJ1-2; TRBD1 aligns across 9 bases. This CDR3 has 15 amino acids. V shed 6 bases and J 8 bases; nucleotides not matched to a gene: 13. Germline V gene sequence: CDR1 MGHRA, CDR2 YSYEKL. The CDR3 spells CASRHTGGARDGYTF. In DNA form, the CDR3 reads TGCGCCAGCAGGCACACAGGGGGCGCGAGGGACGGCTACACCTTC.

The rearrangement links TRBV27 to TRBJ2-2; D call uncertain. Germline V lookup: CDR1 MNHEY, CDR2 SMNVEV (reference sequence). Trimming cost V 6 bases and J 7 bases, with 15 bases left between them. The CDR3 sequence is 14 residues long. CDR3 amino acids: CASRRGPGLGELFF. The DNA for the CDR3 is TGTGCCAGCAGGCGAGGCCCGGGTCTCGGGGAGCTGTTTTTT.

The chain combines TRBV19 with TRBJ1-5; the D gene is possibly TRBD1 (6 bases). The length of the CDR3 is 13 residues. Trimming removed 1 base at V and 7 bases at J, with 8 bases between. Looked up from germline, CDR1 is LNHDA and CDR2 is SQIVND (reference sequence). The CDR3 loop is CASSIGGQQPQHF. As DNA, the CDR3 is TGTGCCAGTAGTATAGGGGGGCAGCAGCCCCAGCATTTT.

The chain carries TRBV5-1 and TRBJ2-5; no clear D gene. Germline V gene data show CDR1 as SGHRS and CDR2 as YFSETQ. Trimming removed 0 bases at V and 1 base at J, with 7 bases between. The CDR3 has 14 residues. The CDR3 is CASSLALGQETQYF. The DNA of the CDR3 is TGCGCCAGCAGCTTGGCACTCGGCCAAGAGACCCAGTACTTC.

The V and J genes are TRBV29-1 and TRBJ1-2; D ambiguous. Germline CDR1 and CDR2: SQVTM and ANQGSEA. V gave up 0 bases and J gave up 4 bases, with 12 bases separating them. The CDR3 covers 14 residues. The CDR3 protein is CSVEDRGKGYGYTF. The CDR3 DNA is TGCAGCGTTGAAGATCGGGGTAAAGGCTATGGCTACACCTTC.

The V call is TRBV11-3, the J call TRBJ1-1; 7 bases map to TRBD1. After removal of 3 bases from V and 6 bases from J, the junction contained 4 bases not matched to a gene. CDR1 SGHNT and CDR2 YENEEA come from the germline V gene. The CDR3 sequence is 13 residues long. The CDR3, as DNA: TGTGCCAGCAGCTTCCGAGGGGGCCCTGAAGCTTTCTTT. Its protein is CASSFRGGPEAFF.

The CDR3 DNA reads as TGTGCCAGCTCACCCCGCGACAGGGGGTTGTGGTTAGGTGGAAACACCATATATTTT. It specifies CASSPRDRGLWLGGNTIYF. V gene TRBV18 combines with J gene TRBJ1-3; 9 nucleotides line up with TRBD1. Germline CDR1 is KGHSH and CDR2 is LQKENI. The CDR3 spans 19 residues. With 3 bases clipped from V and 3 bases from J, the junction kept 15 bases outside the gene matches.

J is TRBJ1-2 and V is TRBV6-5; D is possibly TRBD1 (5 bases). This CDR3 has 14 residues. Trimming removed 4 bases from V and 3 bases from J, with 12 bases in between. Germline values: CDR1 MNHEY, CDR2 SVGAGI. The CDR3 nucleotides are TGTGCCAGCAGTTCCCCTCGGGGGGACTATGGCTACACCTTC. This codes for CASSSPRGDYGYTF.

The V gene is TRBV27, the J gene TRBJ2-7, with 8 nucleotides matching TRBD1. Germline V gene data show CDR1 as MNHEY and CDR2 as SMNVEV (reference sequence). This CDR3 region has 16 residues. V lost 4 bases and J lost 7; bases outside the gene matches: 15. The CDR3 nucleotides are TGTGCCAGCAGTTCTGCCCCGGGACAGGCCGGTAAAGAGCAGTACTTC. This translates into CASSSAPGQAGKEQYF.

This rearrangement joins TRBV7-9 to TRBJ1-1, with D perhaps TRBD1 (5 bases). The germline CDR1 and CDR2 sequences are SEHNR and FQNEAQ (reference sequence). The CDR3 is 16 residues long. Trimming stripped 5 bases from V and 2 bases from J, with 18 bases between. CDR3 nucleotide sequence: TGTGCCAGCAGCCCAGGGTTGTCAGCAGATAACACTGAAGCTTTCTTT. It translates to CASSPGLSADNTEAFF.

The chain combines TRBV4-3 with TRBJ2-3; TRBD2 aligns across 8 bases. V was clipped by 2 bases and J by 0 bases; unmatched bases: 4. The CDR3 is 16 residues long. The V gene's germline CDR1 is LGHNA and CDR2 YSLEER. CDR3 coding DNA: TGCGCCAGCAGCCAAAGGACTAGCACTAGCACAGATACGCAGTATTTT. Protein product: CASSQRTSTSTDTQYF.

The chain couples TRBV15 to TRBJ2-7; 8 nucleotides align to TRBD1. Germline V gene data show CDR1 as LNHNV and CDR2 as YYDKDF (reference sequence). The CDR3 consists of 14 residues. J was trimmed by 2 bases and V by 5 bases; bases with no gene match: 5. In nucleotides, the CDR3 is TGTGCCACCAGCCCACGGACAGGGCCCTACGAGCAGTACTTC. Its translation: CATSPRTGPYEQYF.

The chain links TRBV19 to TRBJ2-5; weak D call: TRBD2 (6 bases). This CDR3 contains 13 residues. CDR1 is LNHDA, CDR2 SQIVND, per germline (reference sequence). The ends were cut back, 4 bases at V and 5 bases at J, with 11 bases in the middle. CDR3 sequence (DNA): TGTGCCAGTAGTACTCCGGGAGAGGAGACCCAGTACTTC. Amino acid sequence: CASSTPGEETQYF.

This sequence joins TRBV2 and TRBJ2-7; D is unresolved. The CDR3 loop spans 12 amino acids. Trimming removed 3 bases from V and 10 bases from J, with 13 bases in between. CDR1 and CDR2 (germline): SNHLY, FYNNEI. CDR3 bases: TGTGCCAGCAGTGACCCCGAACCGAGACAGTACTTC. Residues: CASSDPEPRQYF.

The chain combines TRBV28 with TRBJ2-1, with D tentatively TRBD2 (5 bases). Germline V gives CDR1 MDHEN, CDR2 SYDVKM. V was shortened by 2 bases and J by 2 bases, with 10 bases between the two germline ends. The CDR3 length is 15 residues. CDR3 loop: CASSLTGSAYNEQFF. The DNA for the CDR3 is TGTGCCAGCAGTTTAACGGGGTCCGCCTACAATGAGCAGTTCTTC.

This chain links TRBV29-1 with TRBJ1-5; 8 nucleotides align to TRBD1. Germline V lookup: CDR1 SQVTM, CDR2 ANQGSEA. This CDR3 has 14 residues. With 0 bases clipped from V and 6 bases from J, the junction kept 4 bases outside the gene matches. Written as DNA, the CDR3 is TGCAGCGTTGAAGATGGACAGGGATCTCAGCCCCAGCATTTT. The encoded protein is CSVEDGQGSQPQHF.

The genes are TRBV9 and TRBJ1-2; 7 nucleotides align to TRBD1. The CDR3 contains 13 residues. Germline V CDR1 and CDR2: SGDLS, YYNGEE. The trim removed 5 bases at V and 2 bases at J, leaving 3 bases unmatched. The CDR3 coding sequence is TGTGCCAGCAGAGACAGGGTGAACTATGGCTACACCTTC. Amino acid sequence: CASRDRVNYGYTF.

With regard to this clone: Relative to the germline gene, one junction end is altered; a read error may explain this. This chain joins TRBV6-1 and TRBJ2-1; 8 bases are a match to TRBD1. The CDR3 contains 13 residues. Germline V lookup: CDR1 MNHNS, CDR2 SASEGT. The CDR3 DNA reads as TGTGCCAGCACCGGGACAGGCCTCAATGAGAAGTTCTTC. Protein sequence: CASTGTGLNEKFF.

The rearrangement links TRBV25-1 to TRBJ1-2; possible D gene TRBD1, 5 bases. Germline loops: CDR1 MGHDK, CDR2 SYGVNS. V was pared by 10 bases and J by 8 bases, with 11 bases between. The CDR3 extends over 10 amino acids. CDR3 DNA sequence: TGTGCCAATAGGGGCCGGGGCTACACCTTC. Encoded protein: CANRGRGYTF.

The V call is TRBV15, the J call TRBJ2-1; 12 nucleotides agree with TRBD2. Germline CDR1 LNHNV, CDR2 YYDKDF (reference sequence). The CDR3 totals 16 residues. V lost 1 base, J lost 2 bases, and 0 bases stayed unmatched. This chain's CDR3 is CATSRGLAGAYNEQFF. The CDR3 region has the DNA TGTGCCACCAGCAGAGGACTAGCGGGAGCCTACAATGAGCAGTTCTTC.

Turning to this clone: A read error may produce the germline difference seen at one junction end. This chain links TRBV29-1 with TRBJ2-1, with unresolved D. Germline values: CDR1 SQVTM, CDR2 ANQGSEA. The CDR3 contains 14 residues. CDR3 residues: CSARGLSSDNEQFF. The CDR3 region has the DNA TGCAGCGCCCGAGGTTTGAGCTCCGACAATGAGCAGTTCTTC.

The chain is built from TRBV28 and TRBJ1-2; possibly TRBD1 for D (6 bases). Germline-derived CDR1 and CDR2 are MDHEN and SYDVKM. The CDR3 contains 12 residues. The CDR3 DNA reads TGTGCTCTGCGGGCAGGGGCCTATGGCTACACCTTC. Its translation is CALRAGAYGYTF.